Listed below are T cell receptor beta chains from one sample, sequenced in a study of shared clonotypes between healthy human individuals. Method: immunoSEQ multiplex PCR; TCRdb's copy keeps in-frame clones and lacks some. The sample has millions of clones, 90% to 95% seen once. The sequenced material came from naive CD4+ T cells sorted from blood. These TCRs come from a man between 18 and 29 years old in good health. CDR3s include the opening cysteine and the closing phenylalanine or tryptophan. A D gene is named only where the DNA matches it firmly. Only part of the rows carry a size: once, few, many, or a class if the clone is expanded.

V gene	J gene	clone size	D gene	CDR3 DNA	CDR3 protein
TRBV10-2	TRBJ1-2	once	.	TGCGCCAGCAGTGAGTCGATGGGCCGAGCACCGAACTATGGCTACACCTTC	CASSESMGRAPNYGYTF
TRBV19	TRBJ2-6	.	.	TGTGCCAGTAGGCCCGACTCTGGGGCCAACGTCCTGACTTTC	CASRPDSGANVLTF
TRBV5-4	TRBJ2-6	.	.	TGTGCCAGCAGCTTGGATCCCCAGGGGGCCAACGTCCTGACTTTC	CASSLDPQGANVLTF
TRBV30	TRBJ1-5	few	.	TGTGCCTCCCCCCCTCCGCAGGATAGCAATCAGCCCCAGCATTTT	CASPPPQDSNQPQHF
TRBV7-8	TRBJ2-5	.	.	TGTGCCAGCAGCTTAGAGGACAGCCAAGAGACCCAGTACTTC	CASSLEDSQETQYF
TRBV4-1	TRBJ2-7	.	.	TGCGCCAGCAGCCAAGGCGGAGGCTCCTACGAGCAGTACTTC	CASSQGGGSYEQYF
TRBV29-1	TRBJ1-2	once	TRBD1	TGCAGCGTTGAGGCATCCCCCGGACAGGGCTATTATGGCTACACCTTC	CSVEASPGQGYYGYTF
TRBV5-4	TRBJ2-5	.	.	TGTGCCAGCAGCGCAGGTGAAGAGACCCAGTACTTC	CASSAGEETQYF
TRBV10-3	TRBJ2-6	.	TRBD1	TGTGCCATCAGTGAGTTTAGAACAGGGGGGACCTTCTCTGGGGCCAACGTCCTGACTTTC	CAISEFRTGGTFSGANVLTF
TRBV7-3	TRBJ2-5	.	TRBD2	TGTGCCAGCAGCTTACTAGCGGGGGGGCCAGAGACCCAGTACTTC	CASSLLAGGPETQYF
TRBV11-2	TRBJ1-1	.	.	TGTGCCAGCAGTTTTGGGGGGGAGGCTTTCTTT	CASSFGGEAFF
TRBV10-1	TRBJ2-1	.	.	TGCGCCAGCGCGTCGGGATTATACAATGAGCAGTTCTTC	CASASGLYNEQFF
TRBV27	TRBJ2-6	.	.	TGTGCCAGCAGTTTAGTGCGTGGGGCCAACGTCCTGACTTTC	CASSLVRGANVLTF
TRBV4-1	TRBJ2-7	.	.	TGCGCCAGCAGCCAAGTGGCCGTTCTTCCCTACGAGCAGTACTTC	CASSQVAVLPYEQYF
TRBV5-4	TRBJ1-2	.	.	TGTGCCAGCAGCCGTACGGGCGGGGACTATGGCTACACCTTC	CASSRTGGDYGYTF
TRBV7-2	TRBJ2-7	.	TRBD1	TGTGCCAGCAGCTTAGGACAGGGTTTCCACGAGCAGTACTTC	CASSLGQGFHEQYF
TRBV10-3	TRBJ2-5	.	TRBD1	TGTGCCATCAGTGATCGACAGGGTCAAGAGACCCAGTACTTC	CAISDRQGQETQYF
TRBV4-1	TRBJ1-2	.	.	TGCGCCAGCAGCCAAGGGACCCTGGGCTATGGCTACACCTTC	CASSQGTLGYGYTF
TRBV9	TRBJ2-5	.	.	TGTGCCAGCAGCTCTAGAGGTCCCCCGGAGACCCAGTACTTC	CASSSRGPPETQYF
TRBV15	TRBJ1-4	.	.	TGTGCCACCAGCAGAGATCGGTCCGGGGCTGAAAAACTGTTTTTT	CATSRDRSGAEKLFF
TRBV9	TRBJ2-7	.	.	TGTGCCAGCAGCGTAGGAACTATACTTACAGAGCAGTACTTC	CASSVGTILTEQYF
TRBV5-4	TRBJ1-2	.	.	TGTGCCAGCAGCTTGGGGGCGGGAGCAAACTATGGCTACACCTTC	CASSLGAGANYGYTF
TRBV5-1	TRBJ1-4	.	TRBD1	TGCGCCAGCAGCCGGACAGGGGGGTCTGAAAAACTGTTTTTT	CASSRTGGSEKLFF
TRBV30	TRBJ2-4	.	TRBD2	TGTGCCTGGAGTGCGGCGGGAGTAGCCAAAAACATTCAGTACTTC	CAWSAAGVAKNIQYF
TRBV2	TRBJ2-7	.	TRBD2	TGTGCCAGCAGTCGGACTAGCGGGTCCTCCTACGAGCAGTACTTC	CASSRTSGSSYEQYF
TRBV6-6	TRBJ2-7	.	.	TGTGCCAGCGCGCGGAGCACACCCTACGAGCAGTACTTC	CASARSTPYEQYF
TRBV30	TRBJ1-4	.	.	TGTGCCTGGAGTGTACGGACGGCCGAGGAGAGTGAAAAACTGTTTTTT	CAWSVRTAEESEKLFF
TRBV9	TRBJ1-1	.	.	TGTGCCAGCAGCGTACAGGGGATTGGGGCGAACACTGAAGCTTTCTTT	CASSVQGIGANTEAFF
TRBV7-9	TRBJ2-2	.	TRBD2	TGTGCCAGCAGCTTAGGCAGCGGGAGAAACACCGGGGAGCTGTTTTTT	CASSLGSGRNTGELFF
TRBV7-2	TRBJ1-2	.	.	TGTGCCAGCAGACCCTTTGGGAGCTTTGGCTACACCTTC	CASRPFGSFGYTF
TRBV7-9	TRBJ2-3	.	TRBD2	TGTGCCAGCAGCCCCCGGACTAGCGGGACGGCAGATACGCAGTATTTT	CASSPRTSGTADTQYF
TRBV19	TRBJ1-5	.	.	TGTGCCAGTAGTATGGACAAGGTGGATGAATCCCAGCATTTT	CASSMDKVDESQHF
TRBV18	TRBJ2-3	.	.	TGTGCCAGCTCACCGTATCTTAAGGACACCCCAGATACGCAGTATTTT	CASSPYLKDTPDTQYF
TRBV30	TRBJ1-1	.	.	TGTGCCTGGAGTGATTGGGGGGGTAACACTGAAGCTTTCTTT	CAWSDWGGNTEAFF
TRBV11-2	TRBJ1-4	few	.	TGTGCCAGCAGCCCCACGGGGAGGTATGAAAAACTGTTTTTT	CASSPTGRYEKLFF
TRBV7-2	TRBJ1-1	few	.	TGTGCCAGCAGCTCGACCGGGGGAGTGGCGCAAGCTTTCTTT	CASSSTGGVAQAFF
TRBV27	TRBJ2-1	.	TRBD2	TGTGCCAGTTCGACCGGGACTAGCGTTTACAATGAGCAGTTCTTC	CASSTGTSVYNEQFF
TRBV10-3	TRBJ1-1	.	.	TGTGCCATCAGTGAGAACGGGGAGTCGAACACTGAAGCTTTCTTT	CAISENGESNTEAFF
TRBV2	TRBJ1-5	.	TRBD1	TGTGCCAGCAGTGGGACAGGGAGAGTAGAACAGCCCCAGCATTTT	CASSGTGRVEQPQHF
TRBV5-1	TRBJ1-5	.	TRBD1	TGCGCCAGCAGCCCGGCGACAGGGAACAATCAGCCCCAGCATTTT	CASSPATGNNQPQHF
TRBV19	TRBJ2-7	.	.	TGTGCCAGTAGTCGTACCCTTGGTGAGCAGTACTTC	CASSRTLGEQYF
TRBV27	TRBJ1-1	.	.	TGTGCCAGCAGTTTATACAGGGCGGACACTGAAGCTTTCTTT	CASSLYRADTEAFF
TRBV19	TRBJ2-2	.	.	TGTGCCAGTAGTAATTGGGGGGCTCGGAACACCGGGGAGCTGTTTTTT	CASSNWGARNTGELFF
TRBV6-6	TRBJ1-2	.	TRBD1	TGTGCCAGCAGTACACAGGGGTCTGGCTACACCTTC	CASSTQGSGYTF
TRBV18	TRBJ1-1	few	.	TGTGCCAGCTCACCACAGGGTAGTAGCACTGAAGCTTTCTTT	CASSPQGSSTEAFF
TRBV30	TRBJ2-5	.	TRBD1	TGTGCCTGGATAGTCAGGGGGCATACGGAGACCCAGTACTTC	CAWIVRGHTETQYF
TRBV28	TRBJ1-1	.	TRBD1	TGTGCCAGCAGTTTTGGACAGGGAGTGCCGAACACTGAAGCTTTCTTT	CASSFGQGVPNTEAFF
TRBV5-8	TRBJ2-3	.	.	TGTGCCAGCAGCTTCTGGCCAACGTCAGATACGCAGTATTTT	CASSFWPTSDTQYF
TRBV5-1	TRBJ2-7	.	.	TGCGCCAGCAGACCTGGCGCCGGGAGCCACTCCTACGAGCAGTACTTC	CASRPGAGSHSYEQYF
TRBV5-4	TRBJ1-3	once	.	TGTGCCAGCAGCTTGCGGGGGCTGGGCTTTGGAAACACCATATATTTT	CASSLRGLGFGNTIYF
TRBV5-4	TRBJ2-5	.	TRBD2	TGTGCCAGCAGCTTCATGACTAGCGGGAGTATAGAGACCCAGTACTTC	CASSFMTSGSIETQYF
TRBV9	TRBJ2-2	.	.	TGTGCCAGCAGCCCGTCTCGGGTCCTGGCCGGGGAGCTGTTTTTT	CASSPSRVLAGELFF
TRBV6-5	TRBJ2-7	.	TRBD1	TGTGCCAGCAGTTATCGGGACAGGGGGCACTACGAGCAGTACTTC	CASSYRDRGHYEQYF
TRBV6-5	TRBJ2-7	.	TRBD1	TGTGCCATCGACAGGGGGAGAACCTACGAGCAGTACTTC	CAIDRGRTYEQYF
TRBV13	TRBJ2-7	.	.	TGTGCCAGCAGCCGGACAGACTCCTACGAGCAGTACTTC	CASSRTDSYEQYF
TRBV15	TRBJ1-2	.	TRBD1	TGTGCCACCAGCTTCCGGACAGGGACTAACTATGGCTACACCTTC	CATSFRTGTNYGYTF
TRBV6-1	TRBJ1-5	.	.	TGTGCCAGCAATTTGGATGGAGGGAATCAGCCCCAGCATTTT	CASNLDGGNQPQHF
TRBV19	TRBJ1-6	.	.	TGTGCCAGTAGTAAAATCCCGGGGGATTCACCCCTCCACTTT	CASSKIPGDSPLHF